The rows below give T cell receptor beta chains drawn from one sample of a study of T cells in Graves' hyperthyroidism and ophthalmopathy. From the multiplex PCR reads, TCRdb called clonotypes with MiXCR, one entry per CDR3 protein. The sample has about 92,000 distinct CDR3 sequences; about 51% are singletons. Sequencing input: blood. These receptors came from a woman aged 40 to 50 with Graves' hyperthyroidism. CDR3s include the opening cysteine and the closing phenylalanine or tryptophan. A D gene is named only where the DNA matches it firmly. The listing skips clone size in some rows; elsewhere it reads once, few, many or a size class.

size,D,V,J,DNA,CDR3
few,.,TRBV3-1,TRBJ1-2,TGTGCCACTTGCCGGGGGTACGGCTATGGCTACACCTTC,CATCRGYGYGYTF
.,.,TRBV7-4,TRBJ1-4,TGTGCCAGCAGCTTAGTCGGGGGGTGCGCAACTAATGAAAAACTGTTTTTT,CASSLVGGCATNEKLFF
.,.,TRBV5-1,TRBJ2-3,TGCGCCAGCAGACTGGTTGGAGATACGCAGTATTTT,CASRLVGDTQYF
.,.,TRBV20-1,TRBJ1-5,TGCAGTGCTCCAAAGGTGGGACAGCCCCAGCATTTT,CSAPKVGQPQHF
many,.,TRBV5-6,TRBJ2-5,TGTGCCAGCTCCCTCTGGTCCCCTGAGACCCAGTACTTC,CASSLWSPETQYF
.,TRBD2,TRBV10-1,TRBJ2-7,TGCGCCAGCAGTGAGCGCGGGAGGTCCTACGAGCAGTACTTC,CASSERGRSYEQYF
.,.,TRBV10-3,TRBJ1-1,TGTGCCATCACCTTGACAGATATGAACACTGAAGCCTTCTTT,CAITLTDMNTEAFF
.,TRBD1,TRBV6-1,TRBJ2-5,TGTGCCAGCAGTGTGACAGGGGCAATCTTC,CASSVTGAIF
.,TRBD1,TRBV20-1,TRBJ1-5,TGCAGTGCTAAGGGGGGACAGGGCAATCAGCCCCAGCATTTT,CSAKGGQGNQPQHF
.,.,TRBV11-2,TRBJ1-5,TGTGCCAGCAACTCAGATGGAGGGCCGAGTCAGCCCCAGCACTTT,CASNSDGGPSQPQHF
.,.,TRBV12-3/TRBV12-4,TRBJ1-1,TGTGCCAGCAGTTTAGCGGGGGCTTTCTTT,CASSLAGAFF
.,.,TRBV5-1,TRBJ2-5,TGTGCCAGCAGCCCTGGACAGACCCAAGAGACCCAGTACTTC,CASSPGQTQETQYF
many,.,TRBV9,TRBJ1-2,TGTGCCAGCAGCCAAGATGACAGGCCCCCGCGTCGAGGCTACACCTTC,CASSQDDRPPRRGYTF
.,.,TRBV7-8,TRBJ2-6,TGTGCCAGCAGCCCTCACGACGGAAGCACTATGAACACTGAAGCTTTC,CASSPHDGSTMNTEAF
many,.,TRBV5-1,TRBJ2-5,TGCGCCAGCAGCTTGGGCGGGCTCCAAGAGACCCAGTACTTC,CASSLGGLQETQYF
.,TRBD1,TRBV10-3,TRBJ2-6,TGTGCCATGATGGACAGGGGCTCTGGGGCCAACGTCCTGACTTTC,CAMMDRGSGANVLTF
many,.,TRBV7-9,TRBJ2-7,TGTGCCAGCAGCTTAGGGGGACTTAAGCCCTACGAGCAGTACTTC,CASSLGGLKPYEQYF
many,.,TRBV7-8,TRBJ2-5,TGTGCCAGCAGCTTAGGAGCAGGGGGGGCCCAAGAGACCCAGTACTTC,CASSLGAGGAQETQYF
many,.,TRBV5-4,TRBJ2-7,TGTGCCAGCAAAATGGGTGTGGGGGCCTACGAGCAGTACTTC,CASKMGVGAYEQYF
once,.,TRBV5-5,TRBJ2-7,TGTGCCAGCAGCTTGGCACGGGGGAGTTACGAGCAGTACTTC,CASSLARGSYEQYF
.,TRBD2,TRBV5-4,TRBJ2-7,TGTGCCAGCAGTTCCGGGACTAGCGGGAGAGGCTACGAGCAGTACTTC,CASSSGTSGRGYEQYF
.,.,TRBV12-3/TRBV12-4,TRBJ2-3,TGTGCCAGCAACAACCAGGGAAAAGATACGCAGTATTTT,CASNNQGKDTQYF
many,.,TRBV7-9,TRBJ1-1,TGTGCCAGCAGCTTATTGGACACTGAAGCTTTCTTT,CASSLLDTEAFF